Following are 23 T cell receptor beta chains from one sample sequenced in a study of shared clonotypes between healthy human individuals. Assay used: immunoSEQ multiplex PCR; TCRdb lists only in-frame clones, some missing. Among about 2.3 million clones, over 90% were seen once, and the ten largest hold 0.3% to 0.4%. Sequencing was done on a sample of naive CD4+ T cells from PBMCs. The subset here: CD45RA+ positively selected. The source of these receptors is a man younger than 30 in good health. Some clones in this sample may be carry-over from other donors' samples.

The chain links TRBV5-1 to TRBJ2-7; D might be TRBD1 or TRBD2, each matching 5 bases. CDR3 length: 15 residues. Germline loops: CDR1 SGHRS, CDR2 YFSETQ. With 4 bases removed from V and 2 bases from J, the gap between germline ends came to 16 bases. The CDR3 is CASSLSGTPTYEQYF. The DNA of the CDR3 is TGCGCCAGCAGCCTCTCCGGGACGCCAACCTACGAGCAGTACTTC.

For this clone: Other DNA sequences in the same sample also yield this CDR3. The rearrangement uses TRBV9 and TRBJ2-1, with a possible D match to TRBD2 (6 bases). Between the trimmed V and J ends, which lost 7 bases and 4 bases, there was a span of 15 bases. CDR1 SGDLS and CDR2 YYNGEE come from the germline V gene. This CDR3 region has 14 residues. In DNA form, the CDR3 reads TGTGCCAGCTCGTTTTCCGGAGGGTACAATGAGCAGTTCTTC. Protein product: CASSFSGGYNEQFF.

The rearrangement joins TRBV5-5 to TRBJ2-1; 9 bases line up with TRBD2. Germline-derived CDR1 and CDR2 are SGHKS and YYEKEE (reference sequence). This CDR3 comprises 15 residues. V shed 0 bases, J shed 2 bases, and the junction held 0 bases outside the gene matches. The DNA for the CDR3 is TGTGCCAGCAGCTTGGGGACTAGCGCCTACAATGAGCAGTTCTTC. It encodes CASSLGTSAYNEQFF.

The table lists this clone with a count of one. The rearrangement links TRBV5-4 to TRBJ1-1; no definite D call. This CDR3 comprises 15 residues. Per the germline V gene, CDR1 is SGHNT and CDR2 is YYREEE (reference sequence). The V and J ends lost 3 bases and 3 bases respectively, with 15 bases between them. The CDR3 reads CASSSPREGDTEAFF. The DNA for the CDR3 is TGTGCCAGCAGCTCCCCCCGGGAGGGCGACACTGAAGCTTTCTTT.

The V call is TRBV5-1, the J call TRBJ1-3; the D is unclear. Germline V gene sequence: CDR1 SGHRS, CDR2 YFSETQ. Trimming took 4 bases from V and 2 from J, leaving 7 bases between them. The CDR3 length is 13 residues. CDR3 coding DNA: TGCGCCAGCAGCGCCGAACCTGGAAACACCATATATTTT. Translated: CASSAEPGNTIYF. Variable domain in full (rest from reference TRBV5-1 and TRBJ1-3): KAGVTQTPRYLIKTRGQQVTLSCSPISGHRSVSWYQQTPGQGLQFLFEYFSETQRNKGNFPGRFSGRQFSNSRSEMNVSTLELGDSALYLCASSAEPGNTIYFGEGSWLTVV.

J is TRBJ1-2 and V is TRBV6-1, with no clear D. This CDR3 has 14 residues. The V end lost 4 bases, the J end lost 4 bases, and 13 bases lay between the germline ends. Germline loops: CDR1 MNHNS, CDR2 SASEGT. The CDR3 DNA sequence: TGTGCCAGCAGTGTCCAACCAACTAGCTATGGCTACACCTTC. Translating gives CASSVQPTSYGYTF.

The gene calls are TRBV28 and TRBJ2-4; D is unresolved. CDR3 length: 16 amino acids. The V and J ends lost 4 bases and 0 bases respectively, with 13 bases between them. CDR1 and CDR2 from the germline V gene are MDHEN and SYDVKM. The CDR3 sequence: CASSSLSAVAKNIQYF. CDR3 DNA: TGTGCCAGCAGTTCCTTAAGCGCTGTAGCCAAAAACATTCAGTACTTC.

The chain carries TRBV4-3 and TRBJ2-1; 9 positions match TRBD2. V lost 2 bases to trimming and J lost 3 bases; unmatched junction nucleotides: 2. The CDR3 covers 15 residues. CDR1 LGHNA and CDR2 YSLEER come from the germline V gene. The CDR3: CASSQLAGNYNEQFF. DNA of the CDR3: TGCGCCAGCAGCCAACTAGCGGGAAACTACAATGAGCAGTTCTTC.

The chain recombines TRBV7-2 with TRBJ2-1; D remains unclear. The germline CDR1 and CDR2 sequences are SGHTA and FQGNSA. V was pared by 3 bases and J by 0 bases, with 15 bases between. This CDR3 contains 17 residues. As DNA, the CDR3 is TGTGCCAGCAGCTTGTATATGCCGTCGAGCTCCTACAATGAGCAGTTCTTC. It yields the protein CASSLYMPSSSYNEQFF.

This rearrangement joins TRBV10-3 to TRBJ1-1; weak D call: TRBD1 (6 bases). CDR3 length: 15 residues. Germline values: CDR1 ENHRY, CDR2 SYGVKD. Trimming took 0 bases from V and 3 from J, leaving 11 bases between them. The CDR3 region is CAISESTGFDTEAFF. The CDR3 region has the DNA TGTGCCATCAGTGAGTCAACAGGGTTCGACACTGAAGCTTTCTTT.

The chain combines TRBV2 with TRBJ1-2; D is unresolved. The CDR3 has 15 amino acids. Germline V gene lookup returns CDR1 SNHLY and CDR2 FYNNEI. V dropped 1 base and J dropped 4 bases, with 13 bases sitting between them. The CDR3 sequence: CASSEGFSSSYGYTF. The CDR3 coding sequence is TGTGCCAGCAGTGAAGGATTTTCAAGTAGCTATGGCTACACCTTC.

The chain recombines TRBV5-4 with TRBJ2-1; a possible D gene is TRBD2 (5 bases). This CDR3 contains 15 residues. CDR1 and CDR2 (germline): SGHNT, YYREEE (reference sequence). V dropped 9 bases and J dropped 2 bases, with 18 bases sitting between them. CDR3 in amino acids: CAMTTDPGAYNEQFF. The CDR3 DNA is TGTGCCATGACGACGGACCCCGGGGCCTACAATGAGCAGTTCTTC.

The gene calls are TRBV5-1 and TRBJ2-1; D is uncertain. Germline V gene data show CDR1 as SGHRS and CDR2 as YFSETQ. This CDR3 region has 15 residues. Trimming removed 0 bases at V and 5 bases at J, with 12 bases between. CDR3 sequence reads: CASSLGSRPNNEQFF. The CDR3 DNA reads as TGCGCCAGCAGCTTGGGTTCCCGGCCGAACAATGAGCAGTTCTTC.

The V and J genes are TRBV10-2 and TRBJ2-5; D possibly corresponds to TRBD1 (5 bases). V lost 6 bases and J lost 5, with 13 bases in between. Per germline, CDR1 WSHSY and CDR2 SAAADI. This CDR3 has 13 amino acids. Here the CDR3 reads CASSRVQMETQYF. Here the CDR3 DNA reads TGCGCCAGCAGCAGGGTACAGATGGAGACCCAGTACTTC.

The V call is TRBV4-2, the J call TRBJ2-1; maybe TRBD1 (5 bases). V gave up 4 bases and J gave up 0 bases, with 10 bases separating them. The CDR3 runs to 15 residues. Per germline, CDR1 LGHNA and CDR2 YNFKEQ. The CDR3 sequence: CASSPTESSYNEQFF. The CDR3 DNA reads as TGTGCCAGCAGCCCGACAGAGAGCTCCTACAATGAGCAGTTCTTC.

With regard to this clone: This sample also contains other DNA sequences that code for the same CDR3. V gene TRBV7-9 combines with J gene TRBJ2-2; 8 bases match TRBD2. V was clipped by 3 bases and J by 4 bases; unmatched bases: 4. Germline-derived CDR1 and CDR2 are SEHNR and FQNEAQ (reference sequence). This CDR3 region has 15 residues. CDR3 sequence: CASSLQAGGTGELFF. CDR3 nucleotide sequence: TGTGCCAGCAGCTTGCAGGCGGGAGGCACCGGGGAGCTGTTTTTT.

DNA for the CDR3: TGTGCCAGCAGTTACTCGGCAGGGGGCAGGTACGAGCAGTACTTC. It translates to CASSYSAGGRYEQYF. V usage is TRBV6-5 and J usage is TRBJ2-7; 8 bases align to TRBD1. The V gene end was trimmed by 0 bases and the J gene end by 4 bases; junction bases not matched to a gene: 5. This CDR3 has 15 residues. The germline gives CDR1 MNHEY, CDR2 SVGAGI.

This chain connects TRBV28 to TRBJ2-7; D is uncertain. Deletions cut 3 bases from V and 0 bases from J, with 15 bases between. CDR3 length equals 16 residues. The germline V gene encodes CDR1 MDHEN and CDR2 SYDVKM. Here the CDR3 reads CASSFPPASISYEQYF. CDR3 bases: TGTGCCAGCAGTTTCCCCCCGGCATCTATCTCCTACGAGCAGTACTTC.

This rearrangement joins TRBV30 to TRBJ1-4, with 7 positions matching TRBD1. Germline V gene sequence: CDR1 GTSNPN, CDR2 SVGIG (reference sequence). This CDR3 contains 14 residues. Trimming removed 3 bases from V and 8 bases from J; junction bases left unmatched: 9. The CDR3 nucleotides read TGTGCCTGGAGCCACAGGGGACTCAAGGAAAAACTGTTTTTT. This translates into CAWSHRGLKEKLFF.

This chain joins TRBV5-4 and TRBJ2-2, with 14 bases identical to TRBD2. From germline, CDR1 is SGHNT and CDR2 YYREEE (reference sequence). V was pared by 4 bases and J by 6 bases, with 5 bases of the junction left unmatched. This CDR3 has 16 residues. The CDR3 sequence is CASSAGLAGAAGELFF. CDR3 nucleotide sequence: TGTGCCAGCAGCGCGGGACTAGCGGGAGCCGCCGGGGAGCTGTTTTTT.

This clone was observed a single time. This CDR3 reads CASRSSGRTYNEQFF. CDR3 nucleotide sequence: TGTGCCAGCAGGTCTAGCGGGAGGACCTACAATGAGCAGTTCTTC. The chain couples TRBV6-6 to TRBJ2-1; 11 nucleotides match TRBD2. Germline V gene sequence: CDR1 MNHNY, CDR2 SVGAGI (reference sequence). The CDR3 runs 15 residues. Trimming at V came to 6 bases and at J to 2 bases, leaving 3 bases not matched to a gene.

V usage is TRBV7-9 and J usage is TRBJ2-3; 7 bases map to TRBD1. Germline CDR1 SEHNR, CDR2 FQNEAQ (reference sequence). The CDR3 extends over 14 amino acids. V was pared by 5 bases and J by 5 bases, with 7 bases of the junction left unmatched. CDR3 protein: CASSPGQSVDTQYF. The CDR3 nucleotides are TGTGCCAGCAGCCCGGGACAGTCTGTAGATACGCAGTATTTT.

This chain links TRBV27 with TRBJ1-1; D gene unclear. V lost 3 bases to trimming and J lost 5 bases, with 22 bases between them. Germline assignment: CDR1 MNHEY and CDR2 SMNVEV (reference sequence). There are 17 residues in the CDR3. In nucleotides, the CDR3 is TGTGCCAGCAGTTTTGCTCGGCTTCGCGCGCATGGGACTGAAGCTTTCTTT. Its translation is CASSFARLRAHGTEAFF.